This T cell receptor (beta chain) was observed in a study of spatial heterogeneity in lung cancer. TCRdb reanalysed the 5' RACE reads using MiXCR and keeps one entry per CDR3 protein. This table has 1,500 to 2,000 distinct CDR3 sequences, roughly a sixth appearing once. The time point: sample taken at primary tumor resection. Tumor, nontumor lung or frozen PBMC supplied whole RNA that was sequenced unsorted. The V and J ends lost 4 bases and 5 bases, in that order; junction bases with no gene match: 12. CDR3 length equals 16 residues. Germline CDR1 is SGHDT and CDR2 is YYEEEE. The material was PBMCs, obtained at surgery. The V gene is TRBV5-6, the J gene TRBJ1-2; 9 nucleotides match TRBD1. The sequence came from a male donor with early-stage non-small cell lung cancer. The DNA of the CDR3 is TGTGCCAGCAGCCCGACCCTCGGGACAGGGCTGTATGGCTACACCTTC. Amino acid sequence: CASSPTLGTGLYGYTF.